There are many counts of the clone carrying this TCR beta chain. Antigen specificity is unknown. For Graves' hyperthyroidism to be stable, ophthalmopathy could not progress within 18 months. The study enrolled patients aged 18 to 65 with newly diagnosed hyperthyroidism of under 2 months' duration. This entry belongs to a study of T cells in Graves' hyperthyroidism and ophthalmopathy. Study results and caveats: Among clonotypes expanded in thyroid above 0.001, most were also found in blood. Ophthalmopathy cases were set apart from stable hyperthyroidism by a 13 V-J model.

Looked up from germline, CDR1 is MNHEY and CDR2 is SMNVEV (reference sequence). V lost 3 bases to trimming and J lost 3 bases, with 19 bases between them. This CDR3 is 17 amino acids long. Regions amplified from RNA transcripts were the TCR beta CDR3 regions. The primer set for the first-round RT-PCR of the TCR CDR3 was HTBI. TCRdb fed the multiplex PCR reads into MiXCR, producing one record per CDR3 protein. The sample records a few hundred thousand distinct CDR3 sequences, more than 13% being singletons. The receptor was isolated from a woman aged 25 to 39 with Graves' hyperthyroidism. Sequenced material: blood. This chain joins TRBV27 and TRBJ2-3; D possibly corresponds to TRBD2 (6 bases). As DNA, the CDR3 is TGTGCCAGCAGTTTTATTTGGGGGGAGATGTCGACAGATACGCAGTATTTT. Protein: CASSFIWGEMSTDTQYF.